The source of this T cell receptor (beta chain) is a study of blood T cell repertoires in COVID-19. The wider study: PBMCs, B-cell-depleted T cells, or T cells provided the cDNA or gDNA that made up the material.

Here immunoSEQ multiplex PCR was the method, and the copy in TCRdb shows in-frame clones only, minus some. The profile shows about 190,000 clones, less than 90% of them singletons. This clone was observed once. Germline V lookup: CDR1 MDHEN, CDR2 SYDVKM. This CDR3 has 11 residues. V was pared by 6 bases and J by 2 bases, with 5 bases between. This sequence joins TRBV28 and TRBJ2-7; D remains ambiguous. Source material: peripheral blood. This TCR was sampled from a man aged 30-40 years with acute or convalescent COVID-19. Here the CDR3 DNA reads TGTGCCAGCAGCCACACCTACGAGCAGTACTTC. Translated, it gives CASSHTYEQYF.